One sample yielded the 11 T cell receptor beta chains listed below, sequenced in a study of T cells in Graves' hyperthyroidism and ophthalmopathy. The source material, RNA transcripts, was used to amplify TCR beta CDR3 regions. Researchers ran a first-round RT-PCR on the TCR CDR3 using the HTBI primer set. TCRdb re-derived calls from the multiplex PCR reads in MiXCR, one entry per CDR3 protein. This table holds about 540,000 distinct CDR3 sequences, 40% to 55% found once. Sequenced input: peripheral blood or thyroid tissue (not recorded which). These receptor sequences come from a woman aged 18 to 35 with Graves' hyperthyroidism.

Notes on this clonotype: At one end the junction does not follow the germline gene, possibly because of a read error. This chain joins TRBV29-1 and TRBJ1-4; 11 nucleotides align to TRBD1. The CDR3 runs to 12 residues. The germline gives CDR1 SQVTM, CDR2 ANQGSEA. DNA for the CDR3: TGCAGCGTTGAGTCGGGACAGGGGGATCAGACGTTT. It yields the protein CSVESGQGDQTF.

This clonotype was counted only a few times. V is TRBV7-3 and J is TRBJ2-7; 9 positions agree with TRBD1. Germline values: CDR1 SGHTA, CDR2 FQGTGA. The CDR3 contains 13 residues. With V trimmed by 9 bases and J by 6 bases, 9 bases remained unmatched. CDR3 loop: CASSRDRAREQYF. CDR3 in DNA: TGTGCCAGTAGCCGGGACAGGGCCCGCGAGCAGTACTTC.

The chain combines TRBV7-3 with TRBJ1-6; D is perhaps TRBD1 (5 bases). The ends were cut back, 2 bases at V and 12 bases at J, with 17 bases in the middle. CDR1 and CDR2 from the germline V gene are SGHTA and FQGTGA. The length of the CDR3 is 15 residues. CDR3 nucleotide sequence: TGTGCCAGCAGCTTAGAAACCGGCAGGGATTTACCCCTCCACTTT. Protein: CASSLETGRDLPLHF.

The chain joins TRBV15 to TRBJ1-6; perhaps TRBD1 as D (5 bases). Germline V lookup: CDR1 LNHNV, CDR2 YYDKDF (reference sequence). This CDR3 comprises 13 residues. Between the trimmed V and J ends, which lost 8 bases and 8 bases, there was a span of 13 bases. CDR3 coding DNA: TGTGCCACCCGCCGGGGGGGAGATTCACCCCTCCACTTT. Protein sequence: CATRRGGDSPLHF.

This clonotype has a handful of counts. CDR3 loop: CSARSDRAPSGANVLTF. The CDR3 bases are TGCAGTGCTAGATCCGACAGGGCACCCTCTGGGGCCAACGTCCTGACTTTC. The chain employs TRBV20-1 and TRBJ2-6; 7 bases align to TRBD1. The CDR3 loop spans 17 amino acids. CDR1 is DFQATT, CDR2 SNEGSKA, per germline (reference sequence). With 2 bases clipped from V and 0 bases from J, the junction kept 7 bases outside the gene matches.

The chain is built from TRBV20-1 and TRBJ1-2, with TRBD1 as a possible D gene (6 bases). There are 12 residues in the CDR3. V was trimmed by 6 bases and J by 7 bases, leaving 15 bases between them. Germline CDR1 reads DFQATT; CDR2 reads SNEGSKA (reference sequence). DNA for the CDR3: TGCAGTGCCCAACCCGAGGGGGGTGGCTACACCTTC. It is translated as CSAQPEGGGYTF.

This clonotype was observed a few times. The chain's CDR3 is CASTGTKETQYF. The CDR3 DNA reads TGTGCCAGCACCGGGACGAAGGAGACCCAGTACTTC. The V call is TRBV7-2, the J call TRBJ2-5; D could derive from TRBD1 or TRBD2 (5 bases each). Germline CDR1 is SGHTA and CDR2 is FQGNSA. The germline V and J ends were trimmed by 7 bases and 5 bases, with 11 bases remaining between them. The CDR3 runs 12 residues.

This clonotype was recorded many times. This CDR3 is CASSLAPNSPLHF. In DNA, the CDR3 is TGTGCCAGCAGCTTAGCGCCGAATTCACCCCTCCACTTT. The chain joins TRBV7-8 to TRBJ1-6; D is undetermined. The V gene lost 0 bases and the J gene lost 7 bases, with 4 bases spanning the gap. The V gene's germline CDR1 is SGHVS and CDR2 FQNEAQ. CDR3 length: 13 amino acids.

This clonotype was observed a few times. This sequence joins TRBV2 and TRBJ2-7, with D hard to call. The germline CDR1 and CDR2 sequences are SNHLY and FYNNEI. V lost 4 bases, J lost 3 bases, and 10 bases lay in between. This CDR3 is built from 13 residues. The CDR3 is CASSVGEIYEQYF. The CDR3, as DNA: TGTGCCAGCAGTGTCGGAGAGATCTACGAGCAGTACTTC.

This clonotype appeared many times. J is TRBJ2-5 and V is TRBV15; D is unclear. The CDR3 totals 13 residues. Between the trimmed V and J ends, which lost 3 bases and 5 bases, there was a span of 10 bases. Germline lookup yields CDR1 LNHNV and CDR2 YYDKDF (reference sequence). CDR3 region: CATSRETFETQYF. The DNA of the CDR3 is TGTGCCACCAGCAGGGAGACGTTTGAGACCCAGTACTTC.

The chain joins TRBV7-8 to TRBJ1-3; D is perhaps TRBD1 (5 bases). The germline gives CDR1 SGHVS, CDR2 FQNEAQ. Deletions cut 5 bases from V and 0 bases from J, with 11 bases between. The length of the CDR3 is 15 residues. CDR3 DNA: TGTGCCAGCAGCCGGGGGTTCAGCTCTGGAAACACCATATATTTT. As protein: CASSRGFSSGNTIYF.